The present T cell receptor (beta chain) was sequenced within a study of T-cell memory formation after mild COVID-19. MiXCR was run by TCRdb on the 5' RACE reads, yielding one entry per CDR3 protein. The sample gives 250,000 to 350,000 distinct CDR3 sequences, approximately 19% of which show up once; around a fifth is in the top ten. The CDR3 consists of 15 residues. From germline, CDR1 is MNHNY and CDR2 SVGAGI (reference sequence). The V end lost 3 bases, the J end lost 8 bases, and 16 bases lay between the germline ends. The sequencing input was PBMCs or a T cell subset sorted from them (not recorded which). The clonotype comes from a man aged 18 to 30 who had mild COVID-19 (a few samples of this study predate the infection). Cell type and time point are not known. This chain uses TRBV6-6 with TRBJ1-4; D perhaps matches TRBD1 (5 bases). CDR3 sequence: CASSYPTGEGEKLFF. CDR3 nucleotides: TGTGCCAGCAGTTATCCCACGGGAGAGGGGGAAAAACTGTTTTTT.